Below are 9 T cell receptor beta chains sequenced from a single sample in a study of Graves' ophthalmopathy and Graves' hyperthyroidism. TCR beta CDR3 regions were amplified from RNA transcripts. HTBI primers were used in a first-round RT-PCR, which preceded a second-round multiplex PCR. Each CDR3 protein gets one entry after TCRdb re-called the multiplex PCR reads with MiXCR. Among about 1.1 million distinct CDR3 sequences listed, about two fifths were seen once. Sequenced material: peripheral blood or thyroid tissue (not recorded which). The receptor set was obtained from an adult man with Graves' hyperthyroidism.

The CDR3 DNA reads TGTGCCAGCAGCGACAGGGTTGGTGATTCACCCCTCCACTTT. It translates to CASSDRVGDSPLHF. The chain carries TRBV5-6 and TRBJ1-6, with TRBD1 identical over 7 bases. The CDR3 totals 14 residues. The V gene end was trimmed by 4 bases and the J gene end by 8 bases; junction bases not matched to a gene: 6. Germline-derived CDR1 and CDR2 are SGHDT and YYEEEE.

This clonotype was seen many times. The rearrangement links TRBV19 to TRBJ2-7; the D gene could be TRBD1 or TRBD2 (5 bases each). The CDR3 consists of 13 residues. The V end was cut by 5 bases, the J end by 3 bases, with 11 bases between. Germline V gene lookup returns CDR1 LNHDA and CDR2 SQIVND (reference sequence). The CDR3 loop is CASSEGPFYEQYF. CDR3 sequence (DNA): TGTGCCAGTAGTGAGGGGCCCTTCTACGAGCAGTACTTC.

This clonotype was seen a handful of times. This rearrangement joins TRBV28 to TRBJ1-4; TRBD1 is a possible D gene (5 bases). CDR3 length: 14 amino acids. Germline assignment: CDR1 MDHEN and CDR2 SYDVKM. V lost 4 bases and J 6 bases, leaving 12 bases between the germline ends. The CDR3 loop reads CASSSGRADEKLFF. The CDR3 region has the DNA TGTGCCAGCAGTTCGGGCAGGGCGGATGAAAAACTGTTTTTT.

The V gene is TRBV20-1, the J gene TRBJ2-3; D uncertain. V lost 1 base and J lost 6, with 8 bases in between. Germline V gene sequence: CDR1 DFQATT, CDR2 SNEGSKA (reference sequence). The CDR3 contains 12 residues. CDR3 coding DNA: TGCAGTGCTAGAGTCAGCAGCGATACGCAGTATTTT. Protein: CSARVSSDTQYF.

This clonotype was found many times. The chain recombines TRBV6-1 with TRBJ1-2; no clear D gene. Per the germline V gene, CDR1 is MNHNS and CDR2 is SASEGT. The CDR3 is 11 amino acids. V lost 6 bases and J lost 6, with 8 bases in between. The CDR3 loop reads CASSPKHGYTF. CDR3 DNA: TGTGCCAGCAGCCCCAAGCATGGCTACACCTTC.

This clonotype was seen only a few times. The genes are TRBV6-2 or TRBV6-3 and TRBJ2-2, with TRBD1 matching 9 bases. The CDR3 extends over 15 amino acids. V shed 6 bases and J 5 bases; nucleotides not matched to a gene: 7. Germline V gene data show CDR1 as MNHEY and CDR2 as SVGEGT. The CDR3 DNA is TGTGCCAGCAGATCCCGGGACAGGGTTACCGGGGAGCTGTTTTTT. Its protein product is CASRSRDRVTGELFF.

On this clonotype itself: An end of the junction does not agree with germline; a read error may underlie this. The chain employs TRBV6-5 and TRBJ1-2; 7 bases are shared with TRBD1. The CDR3 has 13 amino acids. Germline V gene sequence: CDR1 MNHEY, CDR2 SVGAGI. CDR3 residues: CPSRTRDSYGYTF. The CDR3 DNA sequence: TGTCCCAGCAGAACCCGGGACAGCTATGGCTACACCTTC.

This clonotype appeared once. The V and J genes are TRBV7-9 and TRBJ1-2, with D possibly matching TRBD1 (6 bases). Per germline, CDR1 SEHNR and CDR2 FQNEAQ (reference sequence). This CDR3 has 16 residues. V was clipped by 4 bases and J by 1 base, with 16 bases between them. CDR3 sequence (DNA): TGTGCCAGCAGCTGGGGGGGGGGCAGTGATAACTATGGCTACACCTTC. Translation gives CASSWGGGSDNYGYTF.

This clonotype was seen a few times. The rearrangement links TRBV12-3 or TRBV12-4 to TRBJ2-2; possible D gene TRBD2, 5 bases. CDR3 length: 15 residues. V lost 2 bases and J lost 5, with 12 bases in between. The CDR3 DNA sequence: TGTGCCAGCAGTTTACGGCGGGTTGAAACCGGGGAGCTGTTTTTT. This translates into CASSLRRVETGELFF.